The 16 T cell receptor beta chains below were found in one sample sequenced in a study of T cell repertoires in cytomegalovirus infection. Their antigen targets remain unknown. TCRdb re-derived calls from the reads in MiXCR, one entry per CDR3 protein. This table has hundreds of thousands of distinct CDR3 sequences, about 39% appearing once. The starting material was cultured PBMCs, obtained from culture after CMV antigen stimulation. The receptors here all came from a human donor in good health (CMV status not recorded). Some clones in this sample may be carry-over from other donors' samples.

This chain joins TRBV7-2 and TRBJ1-6; D might be TRBD1 (6 bases). Germline V gene sequence: CDR1 SGHTA, CDR2 FQGNSA. The CDR3 contains 15 residues. Between the trimmed V and J ends, which lost 3 bases and 7 bases, there was a span of 13 bases. In DNA, the CDR3 is TGTGCCAGCAGCTTTTCCGGACAGAACAATTCACCCCTCCACTTT. Its translation: CASSFSGQNNSPLHF. Full variable domain (remainder filled in from reference TRBV7-2 and TRBJ1-6): GAGVSQSPSNKVTEKGKDVELRCDPISGHTALYWYRQSLGQGLEFLIYFQGNSAPDKSGLPSDRFSAERTGGSVSTLTIQRTQQEDSAVYLCASSFSGQNNSPLHFGNGTRLTVT.

A few counts support this clonotype. V is TRBV5-6 and J is TRBJ2-5; D unresolved. Germline CDR1 SGHDT, CDR2 YYEEEE. The CDR3 totals 14 residues. The ends were cut back, 0 bases at V and 5 bases at J, with 11 bases in the middle. CDR3 in DNA: TGTGCCAGCAGCTTGGGGTTGCTGATGGAGACCCAGTACTTC. It codes for CASSLGLLMETQYF.

This sequence joins TRBV7-2 and TRBJ2-1; D call uncertain. This CDR3 has 15 amino acids. V was pared by 6 bases and J by 2 bases, with 14 bases between. Germline-derived CDR1 and CDR2 are SGHTA and FQGNSA. DNA for the CDR3: TGTGCCAGCAGGGGGTCGAGAGGAGCCTACAATGAGCAGTTCTTC. Protein product: CASRGSRGAYNEQFF.

The rearrangement joins TRBV6-2 or TRBV6-3 to TRBJ1-1; TRBD1 aligns across 8 bases. Germline V CDR1 and CDR2: MNHEY, SVGEGT. With V trimmed by 5 bases and J by 0 bases, 8 bases remained unmatched. The CDR3 length is 16 residues. The CDR3 sequence is CASSLGQATMNTEAFF. The CDR3 DNA follows: TGTGCCAGCAGTCTGGGACAGGCGACCATGAACACTGAAGCTTTCTTT.

This clonotype appeared a few times. V gene TRBV6-5 combines with J gene TRBJ2-3; 8 bases match TRBD1. This CDR3 contains 19 residues. V gave up 1 base and J gave up 0 bases; unmatched junction bases: 12. Germline CDR1 MNHEY, CDR2 SVGAGI. CDR3 nucleotides: TGTGCCAGCAGTTACTTCACTATACAGGGGGTCGCTAGCACAGATACGCAGTATTTT. As protein: CASSYFTIQGVASTDTQYF.

Only a few counts were recorded for this clonotype. The chain joins TRBV4-3 to TRBJ2-3; D is unresolved. Germline values: CDR1 LGHNA, CDR2 YSLEER. Trimming pared 3 bases from V and 0 bases from J, leaving 7 bases between. The CDR3 covers 14 residues. The CDR3 bases are TGCGCCAGCAGCCAGGATGTGAGCACAGATACGCAGTATTTT. Translated: CASSQDVSTDTQYF.

J is TRBJ2-5 and V is TRBV27; tentatively, D is TRBD2 (5 bases). Germline CDR1 is MNHEY and CDR2 is SMNVEV (reference sequence). This CDR3 spans 15 amino acids. Trimming removed 10 bases from V and 5 bases from J, with 23 bases in between. The CDR3 here is CATRGNTPRTETQYF. The CDR3 region has the DNA TGTGCCACCCGGGGTAACACTCCAAGGACCGAGACCCAGTACTTC.

The table lists this clonotype with a few counts. This sequence joins TRBV7-2 and TRBJ2-1, with TRBD2 matching over 8 bases. The CDR3 spans 15 residues. The trim removed 7 bases at V and 4 bases at J, leaving 9 bases unmatched. Germline CDR1 reads SGHTA; CDR2 reads FQGNSA. Here the CDR3 DNA reads TGTGCCAGCACCAGAGGACTAGCCTCTTACAATGAGCAGTTCTTC. Its protein is CASTRGLASYNEQFF.

This chain joins TRBV23-1 and TRBJ2-7, with TRBD1 identical over 9 bases. TRBV23-1 is an ORF, and what it does is uncertain. The length of the CDR3 is 14 residues. V trimming: 4 bases; J trimming: 5 bases; junction bases outside the gene matches: 6. The CDR3 loop reads CASSRTGVFNEQYF. DNA for the CDR3: TGCGCCAGCAGTCGGACAGGGGTCTTTAACGAGCAGTACTTC.

CDR3 region: CASGQAWNTGELFF. The CDR3 DNA follows: TGTGCCAGCGGACAGGCATGGAACACCGGGGAGCTGTTTTTT. J is TRBJ2-2 and V is TRBV19, with 7 bases identical to TRBD1. J gave up 1 base and V 9 bases, and 5 bases lay outside the gene matches. CDR1 is LNHDA and CDR2 is SQIVND in the germline V gene (reference sequence). This CDR3 has 14 residues.

The gene calls are TRBV27 and TRBJ2-6, with no clear D. The V gene lost 3 bases and the J gene lost 3 bases, with 3 bases spanning the gap. Germline loops: CDR1 MNHEY, CDR2 SMNVEV (reference sequence). The CDR3 covers 13 residues. As DNA, the CDR3 is TGTGCCAGCAGTTTTGGTGGGGCCAACGTCCTGACTTTC. It translates to CASSFGGANVLTF.

The genes are TRBV7-2 and TRBJ1-5, with D uncertain. V was cut by 11 bases and J by 6 bases, with 17 bases left in between. CDR1 is SGHTA, CDR2 FQGNSA, per germline. This CDR3 contains 13 residues. The CDR3 DNA is TGTGCCGTGGCGTGGGTTCCGGGTCAGCCCCAGCATTTT. The encoded protein is CAVAWVPGQPQHF.

This clonotype was recorded only once. The chain is built from TRBV19 and TRBJ1-5, with a possible D match to TRBD1 (5 bases). CDR1 is LNHDA and CDR2 is SQIVND in the germline V gene (reference sequence). The CDR3 totals 16 residues. Trimming removed 3 bases from V and 2 bases from J, with 14 bases in between. CDR3 DNA: TGTGCCAGTAGTATGGGGTTAGGGGATGGCAATCAGCCCCAGCATTTT. This sequence encodes CASSMGLGDGNQPQHF. Full variable domain (outside the CDR3, taken from reference TRBV19 and TRBJ1-5): DGGITQSPKYLFRKEGQNVTLSCEQNLNHDAMYWYRQDPGQGLRLIYYSQIVNDFQKGDIAEGYSVSREKKESFPLTVTSAQKNPTAFYLCASSMGLGDGNQPQHFGDGTRLSIL.

The chain links TRBV6-5 to TRBJ2-6; D is possibly TRBD1 (6 bases). The CDR3 loop spans 18 amino acids. The germline gives CDR1 MNHEY, CDR2 SVGAGI. Trimming pared 0 bases from V and 2 bases from J, leaving 14 bases between. CDR3 residues: CASSYSKGHGTGANVLTF. The CDR3 DNA follows: TGTGCCAGCAGTTACTCGAAGGGACATGGAACTGGGGCCAACGTCCTGACTTTC.

Written as DNA, the CDR3 is TGTGCCAGCAGCGTGATCCCCTCTGGGGCCAACGTCCTGACTTTC. Its translation is CASSVIPSGANVLTF. J is TRBJ2-6 and V is TRBV5-6; D is undetermined. V lost 4 bases and J lost 0, with 8 bases in between. CDR1 SGHDT and CDR2 YYEEEE come from the germline V gene. This CDR3 has 15 residues.

The chain combines TRBV2 with TRBJ1-2; 7 bases agree with TRBD1. This CDR3 contains 16 residues. Germline-derived CDR1 and CDR2 are SNHLY and FYNNEI. Unmatched junction bases numbered 7, after V lost 0 bases and J lost 3 bases. The DNA of the CDR3 is TGTGCCAGCAGTGAAGCATGGAGGGGGCAGGACTATGGCTACACCTTC. It translates to CASSEAWRGQDYGYTF. The variable domain in full, completed from reference TRBV2 and TRBJ1-2, reads EPEVTQTPSHQVTQMGQEVILRCVPISNHLYFYWYRQILGQKVEFLVSFYNNEISEKSEIFDDQFSVERPDGSNFTLKIRSTKLEDSAMYFCASSEAWRGQDYGYTFGSGTRLTVV.